This entry lists 21 T cell receptor beta chains sequenced from one sample in a study of a mutant IDH1 vaccine in newly diagnosed glioma. Repertoires were generated with immunoSEQ multiplex PCR, while TCRdb's copy carries only in-frame clones and drops some. The data contain some 38,000 clones, approximately 78% of them singletons. Time point noted: baseline, week 1 (first vaccination visit). Treatment noted: pre-vaccination baseline after standard-of-care therapy. Sequencing was performed on PBMCs, taken from a glioma patient treated with radiotherapy, temozolomide or both. The receptors were gathered from a man aged 35 to 55 with glioma. Some clones in this sample may be carry-over from other donors' samples.

The chain has TRBV29-1 and TRBJ1-5; 7 bases match TRBD1. V lost 8 bases and J lost 4; bases outside the gene matches: 8. Germline CDR1 is SQVTM and CDR2 is ANQGSEA. The CDR3 is 13 amino acids. The CDR3 DNA reads as TGCAGCTTCAGACAGGGTACTAATCAGCCCCAGCATTTT. Its protein product is CSFRQGTNQPQHF.

V and J are TRBV7-2 and TRBJ2-3; 14 nucleotides align to TRBD2. With V trimmed by 5 bases and J by 4 bases, 11 bases remained unmatched. This CDR3 is built from 18 residues. Looked up from germline, CDR1 is SGHTA and CDR2 is FQGNSA. CDR3 region: CASSPGTSGGYYPDTQYF. The CDR3 DNA follows: TGTGCCAGCAGCCCAGGGACTAGCGGGGGATACTACCCAGATACGCAGTATTTT.

The chain joins TRBV7-8 to TRBJ1-2; D gene uncertain. Germline V gene sequence: CDR1 SGHVS, CDR2 FQNEAQ. This CDR3 is 13 amino acids long. Trimming pared 5 bases from V and 9 bases from J, leaving 16 bases between. The CDR3 DNA follows: TGTGCCAGCAGCCCTGGGGAGTTCCTCCGCTACACCTTC. Translation gives CASSPGEFLRYTF.

The gene calls are TRBV29-1 and TRBJ1-3; TRBD1 might be the D (5 bases). The CDR3 has 12 residues. Germline lookup yields CDR1 SQVTM and CDR2 ANQGSEA. V was trimmed by 5 bases and J by 2 bases, leaving 7 bases between them. CDR3 in amino acids: CSVQGAGNTIYF. CDR3 in DNA: TGCAGCGTTCAGGGCGCTGGAAACACCATATATTTT.

The V call is TRBV2, the J call TRBJ1-2; D is undetermined. This CDR3 is built from 15 residues. Per the germline V gene, CDR1 is SNHLY and CDR2 is FYNNEI. V dropped 6 bases and J dropped 6 bases, with 20 bases sitting between them. The CDR3 DNA sequence: TGTGCCAGCAGCCCCCTAAGGCCCACCGGGAATGGCTACACCTTC. Translated, it gives CASSPLRPTGNGYTF.

This clone appeared a few times. This sequence joins TRBV11-3 and TRBJ1-1, with D possibly matching TRBD1 (5 bases). Trimming pared 8 bases from V and 3 bases from J, leaving 16 bases between. Germline CDR1 and CDR2: SGHNT and YENEEA. The CDR3 is made up of 14 amino acids. In DNA, the CDR3 is TGTGCCAGCTCCGGCGGGGGGGGTGACACTGAAGCTTTCTTT. Protein sequence: CASSGGGGDTEAFF.

This clone is deemed medium-sized (0.01 to 0.1%). The chain couples TRBV4-2 to TRBJ2-7; no definite D call. V shed 1 base and J shed 6 bases, with 13 bases lying between them. The CDR3 sequence is 14 residues long. CDR1 and CDR2 from the germline V gene are LGHNA and YNFKEQ. DNA for the CDR3: TGTGCCAGCAGCCAAGTGGCAGCCCGCGGCGAGCAGTACTTC. Translated, it gives CASSQVAARGEQYF.

The chain has TRBV7-6 and TRBJ2-2, with D hard to call. Looked up from germline, CDR1 is SGHVS and CDR2 is FNYEAQ. V was trimmed by 7 bases and J by 6 bases, leaving 12 bases between them. CDR3 length: 13 amino acids. This CDR3 is CASTPGFAGELFF. CDR3 DNA sequence: TGTGCCAGCACTCCGGGTTTCGCCGGGGAGCTGTTTTTT. The full variable domain, its missing parts supplied by reference TRBV7-6 and TRBJ2-2, is GAGVSQSPRYKVTKRGQDVALRCDPISGHVSLYWYRQALGQGPEFLTYFNYEAQQDKSGLPNDRFSAERPEGSISTLTIQRTEQRDSAMYRCASTPGFAGELFFGEGSRLTVL.

The genes are TRBV2 and TRBJ1-2; 9 nucleotides align to TRBD1. Germline V gene lookup returns CDR1 SNHLY and CDR2 FYNNEI. The J segment lost 4 bases and the V segment lost 1 base, leaving 10 bases of the junction unmatched. This CDR3 has 17 amino acids. The CDR3 sequence is CASSEVTGGTGAYGYTF. DNA of the CDR3: TGTGCCAGCAGTGAAGTGACAGGGGGAACTGGGGCCTATGGCTACACCTTC.

The chain recombines TRBV19 with TRBJ1-2; possibly TRBD1 for D (5 bases). There are 16 residues in the CDR3. Trimming removed 6 bases at V and 2 bases at J, with 19 bases between. Germline loops: CDR1 LNHDA, CDR2 SQIVND (reference sequence). The CDR3 region is CASSPAVRGRNYGYTF. The CDR3 region has the DNA TGTGCCAGTAGCCCCGCGGTCCGGGGGAGGAACTATGGCTACACCTTC.

J is TRBJ2-3 and V is TRBV10-1, with D unresolved. Trimming pared 5 bases from V and 2 bases from J, leaving 14 bases between. CDR1 is WNHNN and CDR2 is SYGVQD in the germline V gene (reference sequence). There are 15 residues in the CDR3. Here the CDR3 DNA reads TGCGCCAGCAGTCCAACACACGGAGTCACAGATACGCAGTATTTT. Translation gives CASSPTHGVTDTQYF.

The genes are TRBV19 and TRBJ2-7, with TRBD1 as a possible D gene (6 bases). V lost 6 bases to trimming and J lost 2 bases, with 14 bases between them. Germline V CDR1 and CDR2: LNHDA, SQIVND (reference sequence). CDR3 length equals 14 residues. The CDR3 sequence: CASRKLQGPYEQYF. Written as DNA, the CDR3 is TGTGCCAGTAGGAAACTCCAGGGGCCCTACGAGCAGTACTTC.

The chain joins TRBV9 to TRBJ2-2, with D possibly matching TRBD1 (5 bases). This CDR3 is built from 17 residues. CDR1 and CDR2 (germline): SGDLS, YYNGEE. V lost 0 bases and J lost 0, with 12 bases in between. The CDR3 spells CASSVDATATNTGELFF. The DNA for the CDR3 is TGTGCCAGCAGCGTAGACGCGACAGCTACGAACACCGGGGAGCTGTTTTTT. The variable domain in full, with the rest retrieved from reference TRBV9 and TRBJ2-2, is DSGVTQTPKHLITATGQRVTLRCSPRSGDLSVYWYQQSLDQGLQFLIQYYNGEERAKGNILERFSAQQFPDLHSELNLSSLELGDSALYFCASSVDATATNTGELFFGEGSRLTVL.

V and J are TRBV19 and TRBJ1-3, with D unclear. The CDR3 is made up of 15 amino acids. Germline V CDR1 and CDR2: LNHDA, SQIVND (reference sequence). With 4 bases removed from V and 0 bases from J, the gap between germline ends came to 10 bases. The CDR3 region has the DNA TGTGCCAGTAGTAGGACCGACACCTCTGGAAACACCATATATTTT. It codes for CASSRTDTSGNTIYF.

V is TRBV19 and J is TRBJ2-3, with 8 bases identical to TRBD2. The CDR3 has 18 amino acids. Germline trimming cut 4 bases from V and 0 bases from J; bases unmatched to any gene: 12. Germline CDR1 and CDR2: LNHDA and SQIVND (reference sequence). The DNA for the CDR3 is TGTGCCAGTAGTACCCGGGGGGGGCGGGGGAAAAGCACAGATACGCAGTATTTT. Its protein product is CASSTRGGRGKSTDTQYF.

The chain is built from TRBV19 and TRBJ1-1, with D uncertain. V was trimmed by 8 bases and J by 0 bases, leaving 19 bases between them. The CDR3 is 16 amino acids. Germline CDR1 and CDR2: LNHDA and SQIVND (reference sequence). The CDR3 protein is CASRIRHGRLNTEAFF. The CDR3 nucleotides are TGTGCCAGTCGGATCCGACATGGGCGACTGAACACTGAAGCTTTCTTT. Complete variable domain (other parts from reference TRBV19 and TRBJ1-1): DGGITQSPKYLFRKEGQNVTLSCEQNLNHDAMYWYRQDPGQGLRLIYYSQIVNDFQKGDIAEGYSVSREKKESFPLTVTSAQKNPTAFYLCASRIRHGRLNTEAFFGQGTRLTVV.

The chain recombines TRBV16 with TRBJ1-5; maybe TRBD1 (5 bases). Germline loops: CDR1 KGHSY, CDR2 FQNENV. CDR3 length equals 19 residues. V was clipped by 1 base and J by 0 bases, with 19 bases between them. CDR3 sequence (DNA): TGTGCCAGCAGCCAATGGGGGTCAGAATTTTGGGATAGCAATCAGCCCCAGCATTTT. Its protein product is CASSQWGSEFWDSNQPQHF.

This rearrangement joins TRBV11-2 to TRBJ1-1; tentatively, D is TRBD1 (5 bases). Trimming cost V 5 bases and J 5 bases, with 21 bases left between them. The CDR3 contains 16 residues. Germline V CDR1 and CDR2: SGHAT, FQNNGV. The CDR3 sequence is CASSPGGGGRQTEAFF. The CDR3 bases are TGTGCCAGCAGCCCCGGGGGGGGAGGACGGCAAACTGAAGCTTTCTTT. The full variable domain, in which reference TRBV11-2 and TRBJ1-1 provide the parts outside the CDR3, is EAGVAQSPRYKIIEKRQSVAFWCNPISGHATLYWYQQILGQGPKLLIQFQNNGVVDDSQLPKDRFSAERLKGVDSTLKIQPAKLEDSAVYLCASSPGGGGRQTEAFFGQGTRLTVV.

The chain couples TRBV6-5 to TRBJ1-2, with D hard to call. The CDR3 spans 12 residues. The germline CDR1 and CDR2 sequences are MNHEY and SVGAGI. V was shortened by 7 bases and J by 8 bases, with 14 bases between the two germline ends. This chain's CDR3 is CASTPGLGGYTF. The CDR3 DNA follows: TGTGCCAGCACCCCCGGACTAGGGGGCTACACCTTC.

The rearrangement joins TRBV7-5 to TRBJ1-6; TRBD1, as called in the table, went unchecked against the DNA. TRBV7-5 is a known pseudogene. This CDR3 has 18 residues. The CDR3 protein is CVRSLPGQGKDYNSPLHF. CDR3 nucleotide sequence: TGTGTCAGAAGCCTCCCCGGACAGGGGAAAGACTATAATTCACCCCTCCACTTT.

In its sample, this clone was seen once. V and J are TRBV11-2 and TRBJ2-5, with TRBD1 identical over 8 bases. With V trimmed by 0 bases and J by 4 bases, 1 base remained unmatched. This CDR3 has 14 amino acids. Germline CDR1 reads SGHAT; CDR2 reads FQNNGV. CDR3 nucleotide sequence: TGTGCCAGCAGCTTAGACAGGGGGCGAGAGACCCAGTACTTC. Protein product: CASSLDRGRETQYF.